This T cell receptor (beta chain) originates from a study of T-cell memory formation after mild COVID-19. Across the whole study: Clusters were largely donor specific.

TCRalpha and TCRbeta libraries used 5'RACE with constant-segment primers and UMIs. TCRdb re-called the 5' RACE reads with MiXCR, one entry per CDR3 protein. The sample lists a few hundred thousand distinct CDR3 sequences, approximately 27% occurring once. For this clonotype: Its antigen is currently unknown.

Broader study findings: Second-wave clones that peaked on day 37 lacked confirmed SARS-CoV-2 specificity. A balance of CD4 and CD8 characterized clones contracting day 15 to 85, whereas later expanders leaned CD4+.

The V end lost 0 bases, the J end lost 2 bases, and 15 bases lay between the germline ends. This CDR3 contains 16 residues. Germline CDR1 and CDR2: SGDLS and YYNGEE. This TCR was sampled from an adult woman who had mild COVID-19 (a few samples of this study predate the infection). Cell type and time point are not known. The sequenced material came from PBMCs or a T cell subset sorted from them (not recorded which). The rearrangement uses TRBV9 and TRBJ2-7; no reliable D call. CDR3 sequence reads: CASSVVWLGQPYEQYF. For the CDR3, the DNA is TGTGCCAGCAGCGTAGTTTGGTTAGGGCAGCCCTACGAGCAGTACTTC.